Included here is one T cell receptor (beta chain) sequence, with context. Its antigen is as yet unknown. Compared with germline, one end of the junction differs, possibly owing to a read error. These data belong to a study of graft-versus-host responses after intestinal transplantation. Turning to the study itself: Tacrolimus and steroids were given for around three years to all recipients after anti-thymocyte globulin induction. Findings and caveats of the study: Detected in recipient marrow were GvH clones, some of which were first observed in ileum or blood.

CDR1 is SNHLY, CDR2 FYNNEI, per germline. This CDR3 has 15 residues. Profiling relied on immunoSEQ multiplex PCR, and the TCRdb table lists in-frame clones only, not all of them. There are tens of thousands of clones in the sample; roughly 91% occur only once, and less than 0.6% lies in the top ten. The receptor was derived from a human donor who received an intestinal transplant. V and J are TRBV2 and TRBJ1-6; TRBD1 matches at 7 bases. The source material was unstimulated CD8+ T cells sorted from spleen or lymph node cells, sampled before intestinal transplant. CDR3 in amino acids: CASREIQGYSSPLHF. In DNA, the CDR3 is TGTGCCAGCAGGGAAATACAGGGGTATAGTTCACCCCTCCACTTT.